Listed below are T cell receptor beta chains from one sample, sequenced in a study of blood T cell repertoires in COVID-19. Repertoires were generated with immunoSEQ multiplex PCR, while TCRdb's copy carries only in-frame clones and drops some. Found here are some 390,000 clones, roughly 86% of them singletons; the top ten hold about 2.5%. Sequenced: peripheral blood. The receptors were gathered from a woman aged 60 to 75 with COVID-19, enrolled during active disease. Each CDR3 is given with its conserved first and last residue. D genes are given only for firm matches. The size field is filled for only some rows; it gives once, few, many or a size class.

V gene	clone size	J gene	D gene	CDR3 DNA	CDR3 protein
TRBV7-3	NA	TRBJ1-6	TRBD1	TGTGCCAGCAGCTTAGTGGGGACAGGCGCGGCCAATAATTCACCCCTCCACTTT	CASSLVGTGAANNSPLHF
TRBV10-2	once	TRBJ1-2	TRBD1	TGCGCCAGCAGCGAGACAGGGACTAACTATGGCTACACCTTC	CASSETGTNYGYTF
TRBV5-1	once	TRBJ1-5	NA	TGCGCCAGCAGCTTGGTCAGCGGGGGCGGTCAGCCCCAGCATTTT	CASSLVSGGGQPQHF
TRBV27	NA	TRBJ2-5	NA	TGTGCCAGCAGTTTGCAGGGGATGGGGGAGACCCAGTACTTC	CASSLQGMGETQYF
TRBV19	NA	TRBJ1-5	TRBD1	TGTGCCACCGCGGACAGGGTTGGCAATCAGCCCCAGCATTTT	CATADRVGNQPQHF
TRBV27	NA	TRBJ1-2	TRBD1	TGTGCCAGCAGTGTATTGGGGACAGGAATTCGCTATGGCTACACCTTC	CASSVLGTGIRYGYTF
TRBV18	once	TRBJ2-6	TRBD1	TGTGCCAGCTCACCATTGGGACAGATCTCTGGGGCCAACGTCCTGACTTTC	CASSPLGQISGANVLTF
TRBV10-3	NA	TRBJ2-7	TRBD1	TGTGCCATCACCACTAGACAGGGAATATCCTACGAGCAGTACTTC	CAITTRQGISYEQYF
TRBV10-3	NA	TRBJ2-1	TRBD2	TGTGCCTGCCGGCGGGGGGGCTCCTACAATGAGCAGTTCTTC	CACRRGGSYNEQFF
TRBV7-2	NA	TRBJ1-5	NA	TGTGCCAGCAGCTTAGTCTGGGGGGGTAAAGGGCCCCAGCATTTT	CASSLVWGGKGPQHF
TRBV19	NA	TRBJ2-2	TRBD1	TGTGCCAGTAGGTCGGACAGGTTGACCGGGGAGCTGTTTTTT	CASRSDRLTGELFF
TRBV5-1	NA	TRBJ2-5	TRBD2	TGCGCCAGCAGCTCCCATAGCGGGGTCGAGACCCAGTACTTC	CASSSHSGVETQYF
TRBV20-1	few	TRBJ1-2	NA	TGCAGTGCTAGAGCGGTCTATGGCTACACCTTC	CSARAVYGYTF
TRBV3-1/TRBV3-2	once	TRBJ2-1	TRBD2	TGTGCCAGCAGCCAAGGACTAGCGGGGGCCAATGAGCAGTTCTTC	CASSQGLAGANEQFF
TRBV14	NA	TRBJ2-3	TRBD2	TGTGCCAGCAGCCAGGAATTCTTCAGACCGGGACTAGCAGCAGATACGCAGTATTTT	CASSQEFFRPGLAADTQYF
TRBV4-1	NA	TRBJ2-3	NA	TGCGCCAGCAGCCAAGGCCGTGGTGGCCAAAGCACAGATACGCAGTATTTT	CASSQGRGGQSTDTQYF
TRBV5-1	NA	TRBJ1-5	TRBD1	TGCGCCAGCAGCTTACAGGGGGTGGGCCAGCCCCAGCATTTT	CASSLQGVGQPQHF
TRBV25-1	once	TRBJ1-1	NA	TGTGCCAGCAGTAGGTGGGGCCTCAACACTGAAGCTTTCTTT	CASSRWGLNTEAFF
TRBV6-5	NA	TRBJ1-2	TRBD1	TGTGCCAGCAGTTACCGTACAGGGGTAGATGGCTACACCTTC	CASSYRTGVDGYTF
TRBV4-1	once	TRBJ1-1	NA	TGCGCCAGCAGCCAAGATGGGTTGGGGGGGAACACTGAAGCTTTCTTT	CASSQDGLGGNTEAFF
TRBV7-7	NA	TRBJ2-5	TRBD1	TGTGCTAGCAGCCCGACAGGGCCTTTGGAGACCCAGTACTTC	CASSPTGPLETQYF
TRBV6-5	NA	TRBJ2-7	TRBD2	TGTGCCAGCAGCCTCGGGATAGCGGGGACCTACGAGCAGTACTTC	CASSLGIAGTYEQYF
TRBV6-5	NA	TRBJ1-4	NA	TGTGCCAGCAGTCACCGACAGACTAATGAAAAACTGTTTTTT	CASSHRQTNEKLFF
TRBV5-1	NA	TRBJ1-6	NA	TGCGCCAGCAGATCGGACGGAGGGAATTCACCCCTCCACTTT	CASRSDGGNSPLHF
TRBV19	once	TRBJ1-2	NA	TGTGCCAGTAGTATCTCCTCCTATGGCTACACCTTC	CASSISSYGYTF
TRBV13	NA	TRBJ2-6	NA	TGTGCCAGCAGCGGGAGGCGGGTTAGCTCTGGGGCCAACGTCCTGACTTTC	CASSGRRVSSGANVLTF
TRBV28	NA	TRBJ2-7	NA	TGTGCCAGCAAACGGAGGATTGATCGCGACGAGCAGTACTTC	CASKRRIDRDEQYF